The 14 T cell receptor beta chains in this list originate from one sample, sequenced in a study of response to subunit inactivated influenza vaccine. TCRdb redid the calling of the RT-PCR reads with MiXCR, one entry per CDR3 protein. The sample holds 450,000 to 550,000 distinct CDR3 sequences; about 25% are singletons and the top ten take 1.5% to 2%. The sample consisted of CD4+ T cells sorted from PBMCs, taken 5 days after vaccination. All receptors derive from a man aged 50 to 60 who received an inactivated influenza vaccine.

V usage is TRBV7-2 and J usage is TRBJ2-7, with TRBD1 identical over 8 bases. V was clipped by 5 bases and J by 6 bases; unmatched bases: 6. The CDR3 covers 13 residues. CDR1 and CDR2 from the germline V gene are SGHTA and FQGNSA. CDR3 sequence reads: CASSQGQVGEQYF. As DNA, the CDR3 is TGTGCCAGCAGCCAGGGACAGGTGGGCGAGCAGTACTTC.

This clonotype occurred many times. The rearrangement uses TRBV5-1 and TRBJ1-2; D call uncertain. The V gene lost 0 bases and the J gene lost 3 bases, with 9 bases spanning the gap. The CDR3 totals 14 residues. CDR1 and CDR2 (germline): SGHRS, YFSETQ. DNA of the CDR3: TGCGCCAGCAGCTTGGAGGCAGCCTACTATGGCTACACCTTC. It codes for CASSLEAAYYGYTF.

This clonotype was found a few times. The chain joins TRBV20-1 to TRBJ1-3; D not resolved. V was pared by 3 bases and J by 0 bases, with 6 bases between. CDR3 size: 13 residues. Germline V CDR1 and CDR2: DFQATT, SNEGSKA (reference sequence). The CDR3 protein is CSASRGSGNTIYF. The CDR3 coding sequence is TGCAGTGCTAGCCGGGGCTCTGGAAACACCATATATTTT.

The chain has TRBV24-1 and TRBJ2-1, with D maybe TRBD1 (7 bases). Germline CDR1 reads KGHDR; CDR2 reads SFDVKD. This CDR3 contains 16 residues. The V end was cut by 1 base, the J end by 7 bases, with 16 bases between. The CDR3 is CATSDFSQGGRNEQFF. The CDR3 DNA reads TGTGCCACCAGTGATTTCTCCCAGGGGGGACGGAATGAGCAGTTCTTC.

The V and J genes are TRBV12-3 or TRBV12-4 and TRBJ1-2; TRBD1 matches 7 bases. V shed 6 bases and J 3 bases; nucleotides not matched to a gene: 13. The CDR3 loop spans 16 amino acids. The CDR3 region is CASRRGRTGGDYGYTF. The CDR3, as DNA: TGTGCCAGCAGGCGAGGCCGGACAGGAGGCGACTATGGCTACACCTTC.

Only a few counts were recorded for this clonotype. The V gene is TRBV12-3 or TRBV12-4, the J gene TRBJ2-3, with D possibly TRBD2 on 7 matching bases. Trimming took 4 bases from V and 4 from J, leaving 18 bases between them. This CDR3 has 16 amino acids. The CDR3 reads CASSSPVGGVSDTQYF. The CDR3 coding sequence is TGTGCCAGCAGTTCACCCGTAGGGGGGGTGTCAGATACGCAGTATTTT.

The chain carries TRBV20-1 and TRBJ2-1, with D tentatively TRBD2 (7 bases). Trimming pared 2 bases from V and 5 bases from J, leaving 19 bases between. This CDR3 contains 16 residues. CDR1 and CDR2 from the germline V gene are DFQATT and SNEGSKA (reference sequence). As DNA, the CDR3 is TGCAGTGCTAGACCTGAGGGGGGAGGGCCCCACAATGAGCAGTTCTTC. As protein: CSARPEGGGPHNEQFF.

The table lists this clonotype with a count of one. This chain joins TRBV6-1 and TRBJ1-6, with D unclear. Germline CDR1 is MNHNS and CDR2 is SASEGT. The CDR3 totals 15 residues. Trimming shortened V by 1 base and J by 6 bases, and 10 bases separated the two germline ends. The CDR3 nucleotides are TGTGCCAGCAGTGAAGTCCTGGTGATTAATTCACCCCTCCACTTT. This sequence encodes CASSEVLVINSPLHF.

The chain links TRBV28 to TRBJ1-2; possible D gene TRBD1, 5 bases. Trimming shortened V by 1 base and J by 6 bases, and 12 bases separated the two germline ends. The CDR3 consists of 14 residues. In germline, CDR1 is MDHEN, CDR2 SYDVKM. CDR3 sequence reads: CASSLYTGPNGYTF. The DNA for the CDR3 is TGTGCCAGCAGTTTATATACAGGTCCCAATGGCTACACCTTC.

The CDR3 region is CASSRGTVMNTEAFF. The CDR3 nucleotides read TGCGCCAGCAGCCGGGGGACGGTTATGAACACTGAAGCTTTCTTT. The V call is TRBV4-3, the J call TRBJ1-1, with D possibly matching TRBD1 (5 bases). Trimming stripped 4 bases from V and 0 bases from J, with 12 bases between. This CDR3 is 15 amino acids long. CDR1 and CDR2 (germline): LGHNA, YSLEER.

The genes are TRBV20-1 and TRBJ2-2, with 8 bases lining up with TRBD2. V was pared by 1 base and J by 0 bases, with 7 bases of the junction left unmatched. This CDR3 spans 17 amino acids. CDR1 DFQATT and CDR2 SNEGSKA come from the germline V gene (reference sequence). CDR3 loop: CSARAGTSPANTGELFF. The CDR3 bases are TGCAGTGCTAGAGCCGGGACTAGTCCAGCGAACACCGGGGAGCTGTTTTTT.

The rearrangement joins TRBV20-1 to TRBJ2-3, with TRBD2 matching 11 bases. Germline CDR1 DFQATT, CDR2 SNEGSKA (reference sequence). The CDR3 contains 15 residues. V lost 2 bases to trimming and J lost 2 bases; unmatched junction nucleotides: 3. In DNA, the CDR3 is TGCAGTGCTAGACCGGGACTAGCGGCCACAGATACGCAGTATTTT. It is translated as CSARPGLAATDTQYF.

This clonotype was picked up a small number of times. The gene calls are TRBV7-8 and TRBJ1-4; D remains unclear. The CDR3 contains 13 residues. V lost 4 bases to trimming and J lost 8 bases, with 11 bases between them. Germline V gene data show CDR1 as SGHVS and CDR2 as FQNEAQ. The DNA for the CDR3 is TGTGCCAGCAGCTCATCCGTTAAGGAAAAACTGTTTTTT. The encoded protein is CASSSSVKEKLFF.

This clonotype was detected a few times. The chain uses TRBV29-1 and TRBJ2-5; TRBD1 aligns across 11 bases. Unmatched junction bases numbered 9, after V lost 7 bases and J lost 5 bases. The V gene's germline CDR1 is SQVTM and CDR2 ANQGSEA. The CDR3 is 14 residues long. Here the CDR3 reads CSARPGTGGETQYF. CDR3 in DNA: TGCAGCGCCCGACCCGGGACAGGGGGGGAGACCCAGTACTTC.